The T cell receptor beta chain described here comes from a study of blood T cell repertoires in COVID-19. About the study: In each case, the material was cDNA or gDNA derived from T cells, B-cell-depleted T cells, or PBMCs.

This CDR3 is 18 amino acids long. Germline V lookup: CDR1 KGHSH, CDR2 LQKENI. The V and J ends lost 3 bases and 0 bases, in that order; junction bases with no gene match: 4. Some clones are missing from TCRdb's copy, which holds only in-frame ones; the method was immunoSEQ multiplex PCR. The sample lists under 80,000 clones, around 85% occurring once. The sample consisted of peripheral blood. This clonotype originated in a human donor in a cohort sampled during active COVID-19. V and J are TRBV18 and TRBJ2-3; 15 nucleotides align to TRBD2. CDR3 nucleotides: TGTGCCAGCTCACCCCCCGGGACTAGCGGGGGGAGCACAGATACGCAGTATTTT. It codes for CASSPPGTSGGSTDTQYF.